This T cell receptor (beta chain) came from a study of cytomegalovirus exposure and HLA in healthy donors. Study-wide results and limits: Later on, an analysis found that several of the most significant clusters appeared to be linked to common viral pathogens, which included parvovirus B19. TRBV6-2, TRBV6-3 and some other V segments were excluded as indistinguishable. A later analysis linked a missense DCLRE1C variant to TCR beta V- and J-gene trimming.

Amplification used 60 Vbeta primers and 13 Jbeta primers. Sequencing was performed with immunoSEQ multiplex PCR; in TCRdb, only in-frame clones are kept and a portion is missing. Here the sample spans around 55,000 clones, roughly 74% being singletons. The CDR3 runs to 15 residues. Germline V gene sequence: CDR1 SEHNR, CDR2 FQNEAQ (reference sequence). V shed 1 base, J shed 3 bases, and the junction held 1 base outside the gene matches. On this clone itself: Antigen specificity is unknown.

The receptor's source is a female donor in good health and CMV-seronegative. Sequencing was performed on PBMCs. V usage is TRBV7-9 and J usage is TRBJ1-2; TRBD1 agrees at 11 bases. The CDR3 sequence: CASSLGTGGDYGYTF. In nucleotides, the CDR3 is TGTGCCAGCAGCTTAGGGACAGGGGGCGACTATGGCTACACCTTC.